This T cell receptor (beta chain) came from a study of breast tumors, draining lymph nodes, adjacent tissues. Overall study results and limits: The lymph node origin of tumor T cells was framed as consistent with a hypothesis, not demonstrated. Data fit most tumor T cells coming from lymph node, expanding in tumor. Tumors had less TCR diversity than lymph nodes, more than nontumor tissue.

Samples came from axillary lymph nodes draining the breast cancer. TCRdb called the multiplex PCR reads again in MiXCR, with one record for every CDR3 protein. The table lists some 200,000 distinct CDR3 sequences, around 33% of them singletons. This clonotype turned up a few times. Its target is not known. V dropped 7 bases and J dropped 3; count of bases not matched to a gene: 17. The germline V gene encodes CDR1 SGDLS and CDR2 YYNGEE. There are 18 residues in the CDR3. Sample: axillary lymph node tissue. The J gene is TRBJ2-3, the V gene TRBV9; 10 nucleotides agree with TRBD1. This sequence originates from a female donor with breast cancer. Some clones in this sample may be carry-over from other donors' samples. For the CDR3, the DNA is TGTGCCAGCTCACCACCGAATTCGGACAGGGGGAGGACAGATACGCAGTATTTT. Protein: CASSPPNSDRGRTDTQYF. The entire variable domain, with the rest obtained from reference TRBV9 and TRBJ2-3, is as follows: DSGVTQTPKHLITATGQRVTLRCSPRSGDLSVYWYQQSLDQGLQFLIQYYNGEERAKGNILERFSAQQFPDLHSELNLSSLELGDSALYFCASSPPNSDRGRTDTQYFGPGTRLTVL.